A single sample is the source of the 11 T cell receptor beta chains below, sequenced in a study of blood T cells in healthy people across ages. A J-beta primer mix and a sample-barcoded 5' primer were used in a second PCR of roughly 6 to 11 cycles. TCRdb used MiXCR to reprocess the 5' RACE reads, holding one entry per CDR3 protein. Of 850,000 to 1,000,000 distinct CDR3 sequences detected, 45% to 50% appear once; the ten largest clones hold under 15%. The sequencing input was blood. These receptors originate from a man younger than 45 in good health.

This clonotype has ten or more counts. The chain has TRBV5-1 and TRBJ2-7; D tentatively reads TRBD1 or TRBD2 (5 bases each). The CDR3 spans 14 residues. Trimming took 4 bases from V and 2 from J, leaving 13 bases between them. The germline V gene has CDR1 SGHRS and CDR2 YFSETQ. The CDR3 spells CASSLGGGTYEQYF. The CDR3 DNA reads as TGCGCCAGCAGCCTTGGTGGGGGAACCTACGAGCAGTACTTC. Full variable domain (rest looked up from reference TRBV5-1 and TRBJ2-7): KAGVTQTPRYLIKTRGQQVTLSCSPISGHRSVSWYQQTPGQGLQFLFEYFSETQRNKGNFPGRFSGRQFSNSRSEMNVSTLELGDSALYLCASSLGGGTYEQYFGPGTRLTVT.

This clonotype was observed a handful of times. CDR3: CASSLEGLGTDTQYF. The CDR3 nucleotides are TGCGCCAGCAGCTTGGAGGGGTTAGGGACAGATACGCAGTATTTT. This chain joins TRBV5-1 and TRBJ2-3; weak D call: TRBD1 (5 bases). There are 15 residues in the CDR3. Trimming took off 0 bases at V and 3 bases at J, with 11 bases between the two ends. Germline CDR1 is SGHRS and CDR2 is YFSETQ.

This clonotype has a single count. Being one base from a much bigger clone, this may be a read error. This chain joins TRBV20-1 and TRBJ2-1, with D uncertain. Judging by the DNA end, TRBJ2-7 fits better; the J call may be wrong. Per the germline V gene, CDR1 is DFQATT and CDR2 is SNEGSKA (reference sequence). The CDR3 runs to 15 residues. In nucleotides, the CDR3 is TGCAGTGCTAGAGATGGGCTCCGGCGCTACAATGAGCAGTACTTC. It is translated as CSARDGLRRYNEQYF.

The chain carries TRBV4-2 and TRBJ2-7; D remains ambiguous. The V gene lost 0 bases and the J gene lost 4 bases, with 7 bases spanning the gap. The CDR3 extends over 13 amino acids. Germline V gene sequence: CDR1 LGHNA, CDR2 YNFKEQ. The CDR3 nucleotides are TGTGCCAGCAGCCAAGAGGGATGGTACGAGCAGTACTTC. Translated, it gives CASSQEGWYEQYF.

The V gene is TRBV18, the J gene TRBJ2-5; TRBD2 might be the D (6 bases). The DNA matches TRBJ2-7 better at its end, which makes the J call doubtful. This CDR3 is 16 amino acids long. The germline gives CDR1 KGHSH, CDR2 LQKENI. The CDR3 DNA follows: TGTGCCAGCTCACCACGACGAGCGGGTACCGGCTACGAGCAGTACTTC. As protein: CASSPRRAGTGYEQYF.

In the case of this clonotype: A junction end diverges from the germline sequence, so it may reflect a read error. The rearrangement joins TRBV29-1 to TRBJ1-2; possible D gene TRBD1, 5 bases. CDR3 length: 11 residues. The germline V gene encodes CDR1 SQVTM and CDR2 ANQGSEA. The CDR3 nucleotides read TGCAGCGTGACAGCTAACGATGGCTACACCTTC. Its translation: CSVTANDGYTF.

V and J are TRBV10-1 and TRBJ2-5, with 10 bases identical to TRBD1. The J call may be mistaken, given a closer DNA end match to TRBJ2-7. From germline, CDR1 is WNHNN and CDR2 SYGVQD (reference sequence). This CDR3 is built from 13 residues. CDR3 in DNA: TGCGCCAGCAATCCTGGGACAGGGGACGAGCAGTACTTC. Amino acids: CASNPGTGDEQYF.

This clonotype has a handful of counts. The genes are TRBV28 and TRBJ1-6; D uncertain. The CDR3 has 16 amino acids. The germline CDR1 and CDR2 sequences are MDHEN and SYDVKM. The ends were cut back, 3 bases at V and 7 bases at J, with 16 bases in the middle. CDR3 amino acids: CASSFPQATSNSPLHF. The CDR3 region has the DNA TGTGCCAGCAGTTTCCCTCAGGCTACTTCAAATTCACCCCTCCACTTT.

This clonotype showed up just a few times. The chain employs TRBV2 and TRBJ2-3; no clear D. Per germline, CDR1 SNHLY and CDR2 FYNNEI. V lost 2 bases to trimming and J lost 10 bases, with 7 bases between them. The CDR3 runs 11 residues. CDR3 DNA sequence: TGTGCCAGCAGTGAAACGGTAGCGCAGTATTTT. It yields the protein CASSETVAQYF. The full variable domain, rest sourced from reference TRBV2 and TRBJ2-3, is EPEVTQTPSHQVTQMGQEVILRCVPISNHLYFYWYRQILGQKVEFLVSFYNNEISEKSEIFDDQFSVERPDGSNFTLKIRSTKLEDSAMYFCASSETVAQYFGPGTRLTVL.

The chain combines TRBV7-6 with TRBJ2-7; perhaps D is TRBD1 or TRBD2 (5 bases each). V lost 1 base and J 5 bases, leaving 12 bases between the germline ends. CDR1 is SGHVS and CDR2 is FNYEAQ in the germline V gene. The CDR3 has 14 amino acids. The DNA for the CDR3 is TGTGCCAGCAGCTTAGACCCCGGGGCCCACGAGCAGTACTTC. Residues: CASSLDPGAHEQYF.

This clonotype has more than one count but fewer than ten. The chain couples TRBV20-1 to TRBJ2-7; possibly TRBD1 for D (6 bases). Germline CDR1 DFQATT, CDR2 SNEGSKA (reference sequence). This CDR3 has 13 residues. The V and J ends lost 4 bases and 2 bases respectively, with 12 bases between them. Here the CDR3 DNA reads TGCAGTGCTAAACGGACAGCCCCCTACGAGCAGTACTTC. Its protein is CSAKRTAPYEQYF.